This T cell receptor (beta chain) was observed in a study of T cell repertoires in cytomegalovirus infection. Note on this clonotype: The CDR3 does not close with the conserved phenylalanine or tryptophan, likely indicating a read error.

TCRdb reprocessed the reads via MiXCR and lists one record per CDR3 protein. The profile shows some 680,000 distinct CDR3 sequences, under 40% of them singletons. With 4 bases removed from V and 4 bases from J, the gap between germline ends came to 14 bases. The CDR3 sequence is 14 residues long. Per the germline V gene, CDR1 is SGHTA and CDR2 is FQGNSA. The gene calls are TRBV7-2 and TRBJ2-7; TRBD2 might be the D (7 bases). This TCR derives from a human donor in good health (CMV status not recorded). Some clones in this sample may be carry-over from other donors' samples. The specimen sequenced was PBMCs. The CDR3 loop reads CASSSHGGPYEQYL. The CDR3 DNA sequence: TGTGCCAGCAGCTCCCACGGGGGGCCGTACGAGCAGTACTTA.